This is a list of T cell receptor beta chains from one sample in a study of T cells in Graves' hyperthyroidism and ophthalmopathy. TCRdb fed the multiplex PCR reads into MiXCR, producing one record per CDR3 protein. The table has more than 450,000 distinct CDR3 sequences, approximately 15% seen once. The source material was blood. All receptors come from a woman between 35 and 50 years old with Graves' hyperthyroidism. Both conserved end residues are part of each CDR3.

TRBV2	TRBJ2-7	CAGSGLETYEQYF
TRBV11-2	TRBJ1-1	CASSSPGQNTEAFF
TRBV6-1	TRBJ2-2	CASSPIAGTSGNTGELFF
TRBV28	TRBJ2-3	CASTLTGLAFTDTQYF
TRBV11-2	TRBJ2-7	CASSSRGSGSAYEQYF
TRBV15	TRBJ2-1	CATSRGRGSYNEQFF
TRBV3-1	TRBJ2-2	CASALGANTGELFF
TRBV30	TRBJ2-3	CAWTLGASGTSDTQYF
TRBV5-1	TRBJ2-7	CASSLDLDRGDYEQYF
TRBV7-2	TRBJ2-7	CASSPRTGGWEQYF
TRBV7-2	TRBJ1-6	CASSLEMSASPLHF
TRBV20-1	TRBJ2-1	CSASSVVAGGFSYNEQFF
TRBV18	TRBJ1-1	CASSPSRDTEAFF
TRBV6-1	TRBJ2-2	CASSERTGNTGELFF
TRBV30	TRBJ2-1	CAWSGGGRASRNEQFF
TRBV12-3/TRBV12-4	TRBJ2-7	CASSLEGGVSEQYF
TRBV29-1	TRBJ1-1	CSAGWDEAFF
TRBV7-9	TRBJ1-2	CASSSGAAKGGGYTF
TRBV30	TRBJ2-5	CAWSPRGGTLTQYF
TRBV15	TRBJ1-4	CATSRDGALNEKLFF
TRBV3-1	TRBJ1-1	CASSQRPNTEAFF
TRBV4-1	TRBJ2-7	CASSQGPGQLTYEQYF
TRBV3-1	TRBJ1-3	CASSPRTAQFSGNTIYF
TRBV10-2	TRBJ1-5	CASSEGQVGNQPQHF
TRBV5-1	TRBJ1-2	CASSLAGGEGGYTF
TRBV10-3	TRBJ1-2	CAISRGSNYGYAF
TRBV27	TRBJ1-6	CASSFQGTQYNSPLHF
TRBV7-2	TRBJ1-5	CASSPPGGVYQPQHF
TRBV2	TRBJ1-1	CASREDRKNTEAFF
TRBV24-1	TRBJ1-2	CATSDRQKIYGYTF
TRBV6-1	TRBJ1-1	CASRLAGPPGTEAFF
TRBV27	TRBJ1-5	CASKTGTSNQPQHF
TRBV5-1	TRBJ2-4	CASSLAGTGGIQYF
TRBV7-6	TRBJ2-7	CASSQGRYSYEQYF
TRBV2	TRBJ2-3	CASRAQDYYTDTQYF
TRBV9	TRBJ1-2	CASSPQLGDGYTF
TRBV28	TRBJ1-3	CASKGGSGNTIYF
TRBV5-1	TRBJ1-1	CASSSSAGGDTEAFF
TRBV20-1	TRBJ2-1	CSALDRVDNEQFF
TRBV3-1	TRBJ2-1	CASSQDRHNEQFF
TRBV12-3/TRBV12-4	TRBJ2-3	CASSPRGTSGISTFTDTQYF
TRBV7-9	TRBJ1-2	CASSLGRGIYGYTF
TRBV30	TRBJ1-1	CAWTGLMNTEAFF
TRBV12-5	TRBJ2-1	CASGLDTLYNEQFF
TRBV30	.	CAWSVHGITYNEQYF